This is a list of T cell receptor beta chains from one sample in a study of blood T cell repertoires in COVID-19. Data came from immunoSEQ multiplex PCR; TCRdb stores just in-frame clones and leaves some out. The table has about 170,000 clones, approximately 91% seen once. The sequenced material came from peripheral blood. The source of these receptors is a man between 18 and 35 years old with COVID-19, enrolled during active disease. The CDR3 runs from the conserved cysteine through the conserved F or W. D genes are given only for firm matches. Not every row has a clone size; where given, it reads once, few, many or a size class.

cdr3_length j_call clone_size d_call v_call cdr3_nt cdr3_aa
12 TRBJ2-7 - - TRBV24-1 TGTGCCACCAGTGATTTCTCGGGCGAGCAGTACTTC CATSDFSGEQYF
15 TRBJ1-3 once - TRBV28 TGTGCCAGCAGTTTATTTCTTTACTCTGGAAACACCATATATTTT CASSLFLYSGNTIYF
17 TRBJ2-5 - TRBD2 TRBV5-1 TGCGCCAGCAGCTTGGGGCTAGCGGGAGTGGGGCAAGAGACCCAGTACTTC CASSLGLAGVGQETQYF
13 TRBJ2-7 - - TRBV18 TGTGCCAGCTCACCGGGCCGCTCCTACGAGCAGTACTTC CASSPGRSYEQYF
15 TRBJ1-6 - TRBD1 TRBV7-2 TGTGCCAGCAGCTTGGCGACAGGGCGTAATTCACCCCTCCACTTT CASSLATGRNSPLHF
16 TRBJ2-7 - TRBD2 TRBV18 TGTGCCAGCTCACCCACGGGGGGACTTGACTCCTACGAGCAGTACTTC CASSPTGGLDSYEQYF
13 TRBJ2-7 - - TRBV12-3/TRBV12-4 TGTGCCAGCAGTAGACAGAACGAATACGAGCAGTACTTC CASSRQNEYEQYF
14 TRBJ1-5 - - TRBV11-2 TGTGCCAGCAGCCCGGAAGGCCCCGAGGAGCCCCAGCATTTT CASSPEGPEEPQHF
15 TRBJ2-3 - - TRBV7-9 TGTGCCAGCAGTACCCCCGGGAAAACCACAGATACGCAGTATTTT CASSTPGKTTDTQYF
13 TRBJ2-5 - TRBD2 TRBV9 TGTGCCAGCAGCTCGGGGGGAGGGGAGACCCAGTACTTC CASSSGGGETQYF
13 TRBJ2-7 - - TRBV9 TGTGCCAGCAGCGTAGAAGAGTCCTACGAGCAGTACTTC CASSVEESYEQYF
17 TRBJ2-2 - - TRBV9 TGTGCCAGCAGCGCCCCCTCACATGGCCCGAACACCGGGGAGCTGTTTTTT CASSAPSHGPNTGELFF
16 TRBJ1-2 once TRBD1 TRBV27 TGTGCCAGCAGTTTAGGGCAGGGGGAGATCAACTATGGCTACACCTTC CASSLGQGEINYGYTF
13 TRBJ2-2 few - TRBV27 TGTGCCAGCAGTCCCTCGGGGACCGGGGAGCTGTTTTTT CASSPSGTGELFF
17 TRBJ2-7 - - TRBV6-2/TRBV6-3 TGTGCCAGCAGCGCCCACTCAACAGGGTCGCTCTCCTACGAGCAGTACTTC CASSAHSTGSLSYEQYF
18 TRBJ1-1 - - TRBV28 TGTGCCAGCAGTCCCCAGTCGATGGCAGGGATTATGAACACTGAAGCTTTCTTT CASSPQSMAGIMNTEAFF
16 TRBJ2-3 - - TRBV9 TGTGCCAGCAGCGCATCTTTTAGCGCAGGCACAGATACGCAGTATTTT CASSASFSAGTDTQYF
16 TRBJ2-3 once TRBD2 TRBV4-3 TGCGCCAGCAGCCGGGGCGGGAGAGGGGGCACAGATACGCAGTATTTT CASSRGGRGGTDTQYF
15 TRBJ2-1 once - TRBV6-2/TRBV6-3 TGTGCCAGCAGCTCCGGCGGGGTCGGGAGAACTAAACAGTTCTTC CASSSGGVGRTKQFF
14 TRBJ1-4 - - TRBV2 TGTGCCAGCAGTGATACGGGGAGTGCGGAAAAACTGCTTTTT CASSDTGSAEKLLF
13 TRBJ2-7 - - TRBV11-2 TGTGCCAGCAGCCGGACGGGAATATACGAGCAGTACTTC CASSRTGIYEQYF
20 TRBJ2-3 - TRBD2 TRBV18 TGTGCCAGCTCACCACCGCCGAGAGTAACCTTCCCTTCGGCGGGAGTTAGGCAGTATTTT CASSPPPRVTFPSAGVRQYF
15 TRBJ1-6 - - TRBV2 TGTGCCAGCAGTGACGGCAGGAATAGGAATTCACCCCTCCACTTT CASSDGRNRNSPLHF
14 TRBJ1-1 - TRBD1 TRBV7-9 TGTGCCAGCAGCTTAGGACTGGGACAGACTGAAGCTTTCTTT CASSLGLGQTEAFF
13 TRBJ2-7 - - TRBV29-1 TGCAGCGTTACAGTACCGAATTATTACGAGCAGTACTTC CSVTVPNYYEQYF
12 TRBJ1-6 - - TRBV27 TGTGCCAGCGGGGAGGGTAGTTCACCCCTCCACTTT CASGEGSSPLHF
14 TRBJ1-4 few - TRBV30 TGTGCCTGGGCTTCGACAGCAACTAATGAAAAACTGTTTTTT CAWASTATNEKLFF
13 TRBJ1-1 - - TRBV19 TGTGCCAGTAGTCCAGGACAAGACACTGAAGCTTTCTTT CASSPGQDTEAFF
16 TRBJ2-1 once TRBD2 TRBV15 TGTGCCACCAGCGGAACCGGGACTAGTGCACTTCGTGAGCAGTTCTTC CATSGTGTSALREQFF
16 TRBJ1-4 - TRBD1 TRBV4-3 TGCGCCAGCAGCCCGGGACAGGGGAGAACTAATGAAAAACTGCTTTTT CASSPGQGRTNEKLLF
18 TRBJ2-2 - - TRBV4-2 TGTGCCAGCAGCCAAGATCAGGAGGGGTTCGAAAACACCGGGGAGCTGTTTTTT CASSQDQEGFENTGELFF
19 TRBJ2-1 - TRBD2 TRBV11-3 TGTGCCAGCAGCTTAGGAGGTGGACTAGACAGTCCCTATGACAATGAGCAGTTCTTC CASSLGGGLDSPYDNEQFF
14 TRBJ1-1 - - TRBV5-6 TGTGCCAGCAGCTATCAGGGGCATCCTACTGAAGCTTTCTTT CASSYQGHPTEAFF
14 TRBJ1-4 - - TRBV6-2/TRBV6-3 TGTGCCAGCAGTCCCCACCGCAGGGGTGAAAAACTGTTTTTT CASSPHRRGEKLFF
13 TRBJ2-7 - - TRBV6-5 TGTGCCAGCAGTTACGGCCCTTCCTACGAGCAGTACTTC CASSYGPSYEQYF
13 TRBJ2-1 - - TRBV12-3/TRBV12-4 TGTGCCAGCAGTTGGAGGGCCGGGGATGAGCAGTTCTTC CASSWRAGDEQFF
17 TRBJ2-7 - - TRBV23-1 TGCGCCAGCAGTCAATTTACATGGGCAGTAATTTGGTACGAGCAGTACTTC CASSQFTWAVIWYEQYF
14 TRBJ1-2 - - TRBV15 TGTGCCACCAGCCGACGAGGAGGTAACTATGGCTACACCTTC CATSRRGGNYGYTF
13 TRBJ1-2 - - TRBV3-1/TRBV3-2 TGTGCCAGCAGCCTGGAGGACAGCTATGGCTACACCTTC CASSLEDSYGYTF
14 TRBJ2-7 - TRBD1 TRBV3-1/TRBV3-2 TGTGCCAGCAGCCTCAGGGGGCGCGGAAACGAGCAGTACTTC CASSLRGRGNEQYF
12 TRBJ2-7 - - TRBV11-2 TGTGCCAGCAGCGGAACTACGGTCGAGCAGTACTTC CASSGTTVEQYF
14 TRBJ1-2 - - TRBV10-3 TGTGCCATCAGTGATGACAGGAGACACTATGGCTACACCTTC CAISDDRRHYGYTF
14 TRBJ1-2 - TRBD1 TRBV19 TGTGCCAGTAATCTTCGACAGGGGAGTTATGGCTACACCTTC CASNLRQGSYGYTF
15 TRBJ2-1 - TRBD1 TRBV28 TGTGCCAGCAGTGGGGTGGGACAGATCTACAATGAGCAGTTCTTC CASSGVGQIYNEQFF
16 TRBJ2-5 - - TRBV10-3 TGTGCCATCAGTGATGAGGGGACTCTAGCTGCAGAGACCCAGTACTTC CAISDEGTLAAETQYF
16 TRBJ1-2 few TRBD1 TRBV18 TGTGCCAGCTCACCTAACCGGGACAGGGTGAACTATGGCTACACCTTC CASSPNRDRVNYGYTF
14 TRBJ2-7 - TRBD2 TRBV18 TGTGCCAGCTCTTCCTGGGGGGGGGAATACGAGCAGTACTTC CASSSWGGEYEQYF
13 TRBJ2-1 - - TRBV2 TGTGCCAGCAGTGGGACAACCTACAATGAGCAGTTCTTC CASSGTTYNEQFF
15 TRBJ1-2 - TRBD1 TRBV14 TGTGCCAGCAGCCTTGGACAGGGCAACTACTATGGCTACACCTTC CASSLGQGNYYGYTF
14 TRBJ1-1 - - TRBV19 TGTGCCAGTAGTATAGCCAGGGAGCGGGCTGAAGCTTTCTTT CASSIARERAEAFF
17 TRBJ1-2 - - TRBV28 TGTGCCAGCAGTTTGGAGGGCGTTGGCAGTTCGCTCTATGGCTACACCTTC CASSLEGVGSSLYGYTF
12 TRBJ2-2 - - TRBV27 TGTGCCAGCAGTCCGTACACCGGGGAGCTGTTTTTT CASSPYTGELFF
13 TRBJ1-3 once TRBD1 TRBV2 TGTGCCAGCAGTCCAGGGGGTGGAAACACCATATATTTT CASSPGGGNTIYF
15 TRBJ2-7 - TRBD2 TRBV7-7 TGTGCTAGCAGCTTAGAACTAGCGGGGATCAACGAGCAGTACTTC CASSLELAGINEQYF